This T cell receptor beta chain was captured in a study of cytomegalovirus exposure and HLA in healthy donors. About the research overall: HLA-typed donors contributed approximately 86 million unique TCRs, which were held in an early data release. Findings of the study overall: TCR beta chains numbering some 160 were designated cytomegalovirus-associated. An ancestry cluster, one associated with Asian ancestry, reportedly showed fewer N-insertions than the 666-donor mean in a later analysis. In a later analysis, V- and J-gene trimming of beta chains associated with a DCLRE1C missense variant, replicated independently.

The CDR3 sequence is 16 residues long. CDR1 is MDHEN, CDR2 SYDVKM, per germline. The germline V and J ends were trimmed by 5 bases and 0 bases, with 16 bases remaining between them. Use of 60 Vbeta and 13 Jbeta primers characterized the PCR. This table comes from immunoSEQ multiplex PCR, and its TCRdb copy is limited to in-frame clones, with some not included. The table lists about 140,000 clones, roughly three fifths of them singletons. This clone was seen just once. Its antigen is currently unknown. The sequence derives from a woman aged 55 to 70 in good health and CMV-seronegative. Specimen: PBMCs. The chain joins TRBV28 to TRBJ1-1; the D gene is possibly TRBD1 (6 bases). The CDR3 loop reads CASSIGTTVMNTEAFF. CDR3 DNA: TGTGCCAGCAGTATCGGGACAACCGTCATGAACACTGAAGCTTTCTTT.